This T cell receptor (beta chain) appears in the sequencing data of a study of cytomegalovirus exposure and HLA in healthy donors. Findings of the study overall: CMV antigen specificity of a few CMV-associated chains was confirmed in vitro. TCR beta sequences reportedly predicted most subjects' HLA-A and HLA-B alleles accurately. V segments that were indistinguishable, TRBV6-2 and TRBV6-3 among them, were omitted from analysis.

Use of 60 Vbeta and 13 Jbeta primers characterized the PCR. Study processing details: Counted up in a later analysis, unique TCR beta chains came to around 80 million, with around 9.9 million shared. The data were produced by immunoSEQ multiplex PCR, yet TCRdb's version contains in-frame clones alone and is incomplete. Clone size and the V and J calls come from that table; the DNA yielded D and trimming. Seen here are over 50,000 clones, around 87% observed once, and the top ten hold approximately 1.3%. The V gene's germline CDR1 is LNHDA and CDR2 SQIVND (reference sequence). Germline trimming cut 3 bases from V and 4 bases from J; bases unmatched to any gene: 4. CDR3 length equals 14 residues. Comment on this clone: What it binds is unknown.

J is TRBJ1-1 and V is TRBV19, with 8 positions matching TRBD1. The clonotype originates from a man between 18 and 29 years old in good health and CMV-seronegative. The material sequenced was PBMCs. The CDR3 is CASSMIDRGTEAFF. CDR3 bases: TGTGCCAGTAGTATGATAGACAGGGGCACTGAAGCTTTCTTT.